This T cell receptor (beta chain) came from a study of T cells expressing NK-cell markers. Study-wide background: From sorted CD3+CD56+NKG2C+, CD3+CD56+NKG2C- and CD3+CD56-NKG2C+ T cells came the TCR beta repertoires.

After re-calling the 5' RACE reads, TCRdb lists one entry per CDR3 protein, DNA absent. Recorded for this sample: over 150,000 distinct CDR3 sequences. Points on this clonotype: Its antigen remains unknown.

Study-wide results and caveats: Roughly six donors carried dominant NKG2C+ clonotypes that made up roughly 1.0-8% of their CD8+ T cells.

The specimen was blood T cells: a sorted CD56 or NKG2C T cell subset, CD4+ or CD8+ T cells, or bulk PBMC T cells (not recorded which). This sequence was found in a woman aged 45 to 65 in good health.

This chain's CDR3 is CASSIGRFMNTEAFF. The chain is built from TRBV19 and TRBJ1-1. The CDR3 totals 15 residues. CDR1 and CDR2 from the germline V gene are LNHDA and SQIVND (reference sequence).